This TCR beta chain appears in the sequencing data of a study of cytomegalovirus exposure and HLA in healthy donors. Whole-study results and caveats: No immune exposure information besides CMV serostatus was available. Indistinguishability led to the exclusion of some V segments, TRBV6-2 and TRBV6-3 included. Reports state that TCR beta sequences accurately predicted most subjects' HLA-A and HLA-B alleles. As confirmed in vitro, a few CMV-associated chains were specific for CMV antigens.

The CDR3 spans 15 residues. V dropped 4 bases and J dropped 4; count of bases not matched to a gene: 4. CDR1 MNHNS and CDR2 SASEGT come from the germline V gene. Researchers ran the PCR with 60 Vbeta and 13 Jbeta primers. Generated by immunoSEQ multiplex PCR, the TCRdb table keeps only in-frame clones and is missing some. The table lists about 150,000 clones, about 64% of them singletons. There are a few counts of this clone. Its antigen is not identified. Source material: PBMCs. The rearrangement joins TRBV6-1 to TRBJ2-2, with 9 bases that match TRBD2. The sequence came from a woman in her thirties or forties in good health and CMV-seronegative. The CDR3 region is CASSARAGGTGELFF. CDR3 nucleotide sequence: TGTGCCAGCAGTGCGCGAGCGGGGGGCACCGGGGAGCTGTTTTTT.